The rows below give T cell receptor beta chains drawn from one sample of a study of siplizumab effects on memory and regulatory T cells. Repertoires were generated with immunoSEQ multiplex PCR, while TCRdb's copy carries only in-frame clones and drops some. The sample has about 100,000 clones; about 94% are singletons. The sequenced sample consisted of non-Treg CD4+ T cells sorted from blood. Every receptor here comes from a human donor in good health. The CDR3 runs from the conserved cysteine through the conserved F or W. D genes are given only for firm matches. Clone size is given for some rows only: seen once, a few or many times, or a class if the clone is expanded.

>TRBJ2-5|NA|TRBV27|NA
TGTGCCAGCAGCCCCAGGTTAGGTAAAGAGACCCAGTACTTC
CASSPRLGKETQYF
>TRBJ1-2|NA|TRBV5-1|NA
TGCGCCAGCAGCCAATCACAGATGGGCTACACCTTC
CASSQSQMGYTF
>TRBJ2-7|TRBD1|TRBV28|NA
TGTGCCAGCAGCGTCCCGGGACAGGGGTTCGAGCAGTACTTC
CASSVPGQGFEQYF
>TRBJ2-2|TRBD2|TRBV7-3|NA
TGTGCCAGCAGCCGCCGGGGGGGAAACACCGGGGAGCTGTTTTTT
CASSRRGGNTGELFF
>TRBJ2-5|NA|TRBV27|NA
TGTGCCAGCAGTTCCCCGGGGGAGACCCAGTACTTC
CASSSPGETQYF
>TRBJ2-1|TRBD1|TRBV10-3|NA
TGTGCCATCAGTGGGGGACAGGGGGCCGGCGATGAGCAGTTCTTC
CAISGGQGAGDEQFF
>TRBJ2-3|TRBD2|TRBV28|NA
TGTGCCAGCAGTTTGACTAGCGGGAGTAGGGCAGATACGCAGTATTTT
CASSLTSGSRADTQYF
>TRBJ2-7|NA|TRBV10-3|NA
TGTGCCATCAGGAGTGGAAACAGTTCCTACGAGCAGTACTTC
CAIRSGNSSYEQYF
>TRBJ2-3|TRBD2|TRBV11-2|NA
TGTGCCAGCAGCTTAACTAGCGGGACCAGCACAGATACGCAGTATTTT
CASSLTSGTSTDTQYF
>TRBJ1-1|NA|TRBV5-6|once
TGTGCCAGCAGCTCTTATCCGGACTCTTACACTGAAGCTTTCTTT
CASSSYPDSYTEAFF
>TRBJ2-1|NA|TRBV6-1|NA
TGTGCCAGCAGTTCCCCCCTAAAGTACAATGAGCAGTTCTTC
CASSSPLKYNEQFF
>TRBJ2-5|NA|TRBV27|NA
TGTGCCAGCAGTTTAGGATTGGGCCGGCAAGAGACCCAGTACTTC
CASSLGLGRQETQYF
>TRBJ2-1|NA|TRBV7-9|NA
TGTGCCAGCAGCTCGAGGGGGGCCGCCCACATCAATGAGCAGTTCTTC
CASSSRGAAHINEQFF
>TRBJ2-5|NA|TRBV29-1|NA
TGCAGCGTTGAAGGAAACAGGGAAGGAGAGACCCAGTACTTC
CSVEGNREGETQYF
>TRBJ2-7|TRBD1|TRBV29-1|NA
TGCAGCGTTGGTGTAGGGGGCGTCTACGAGCAGTACTTC
CSVGVGGVYEQYF
>TRBJ1-1|NA|TRBV6-5|NA
TGTGCCAGCAGTTATATTTTAATTGCAGTGGGCACTGAAGCTTTCTTT
CASSYILIAVGTEAFF
>TRBJ2-7|NA|TRBV11-2|NA
TGTGCCAGCAGCCGGGTAGGGACGAACGAGCAGTACTTC
CASSRVGTNEQYF
>TRBJ2-3|NA|TRBV28|once
TGTGCCAGCAGACGGGCACCTTCTGGATCTAGCACAGATACGCAGTATTTT
CASRRAPSGSSTDTQYF
>TRBJ2-3|NA|TRBV18|NA
TGTGCCAGCTCACCACAACACACAGATACGCAGTATTTT
CASSPQHTDTQYF
>TRBJ2-7|NA|TRBV28|NA
TGTGCCAGCAGTTCCCATAGCGGAAGCCCCTACGAGCAGTACTTC
CASSSHSGSPYEQYF
>TRBJ1-1|NA|TRBV18|NA
TGTGCCAGCTCACCCTGGACGGAGATGAACACTGAAGCTTTCTTT
CASSPWTEMNTEAFF
>TRBJ2-3|TRBD2|TRBV27|NA
TGTGCCAGCAGTGCGAGCGGGACTCGCACAGATACGCAGTATTTT
CASSASGTRTDTQYF
>TRBJ2-5|TRBD1|TRBV9|NA
TGTGCCAGCAGCGTAGCTACGGGACAGGGGGCCGAGACCCAGTACTTC
CASSVATGQGAETQYF
>TRBJ2-2|NA|TRBV11-3|NA
TGTGCCAGCAGCTTAGTTTCTACCGGGGAGCTGTTTTTT
CASSLVSTGELFF
>TRBJ2-5|NA|TRBV10-3|NA
TGTGCCAGCCGAGGGGGAAAGGAAGGAGAGACCCAGTACTTC
CASRGGKEGETQYF
>TRBJ1-2|NA|TRBV9|NA
TGTGCCAGCAGCGTAGAAGTTGGACAGAGTAACGGCTACACCTTC
CASSVEVGQSNGYTF
>TRBJ2-3|TRBD2|TRBV19|NA
TGTGCCACGTCCGGGACTAGCGGCACAGATACGCAGTATTTT
CATSGTSGTDTQYF
>TRBJ2-3|TRBD2|TRBV15|NA
TGTGCCACCAGCATTGAGCGGGAGGGAGATACGCAGTATTTT
CATSIEREGDTQYF
>TRBJ1-2|NA|TRBV6-5|NA
TGTGCCAGCAGTACCAGGGGAGTCGGCTATGGCTACACCTTC
CASSTRGVGYGYTF
>TRBJ1-5|NA|TRBV7-8|NA
TGTGCCAGCAGCTTAGCGTCCGGCCCGCATCAGCCCCAGCATTTT
CASSLASGPHQPQHF
>TRBJ1-2|NA|TRBV10-1|NA
TGCGCCAGCAGTGATCGCTTCGGGATGGATGGCTACACCTTC
CASSDRFGMDGYTF
>TRBJ1-5|NA|TRBV18|NA
TGTGCCAGCTCAACCACCAGGGATCAGCCCCAGCATTTT
CASSTTRDQPQHF